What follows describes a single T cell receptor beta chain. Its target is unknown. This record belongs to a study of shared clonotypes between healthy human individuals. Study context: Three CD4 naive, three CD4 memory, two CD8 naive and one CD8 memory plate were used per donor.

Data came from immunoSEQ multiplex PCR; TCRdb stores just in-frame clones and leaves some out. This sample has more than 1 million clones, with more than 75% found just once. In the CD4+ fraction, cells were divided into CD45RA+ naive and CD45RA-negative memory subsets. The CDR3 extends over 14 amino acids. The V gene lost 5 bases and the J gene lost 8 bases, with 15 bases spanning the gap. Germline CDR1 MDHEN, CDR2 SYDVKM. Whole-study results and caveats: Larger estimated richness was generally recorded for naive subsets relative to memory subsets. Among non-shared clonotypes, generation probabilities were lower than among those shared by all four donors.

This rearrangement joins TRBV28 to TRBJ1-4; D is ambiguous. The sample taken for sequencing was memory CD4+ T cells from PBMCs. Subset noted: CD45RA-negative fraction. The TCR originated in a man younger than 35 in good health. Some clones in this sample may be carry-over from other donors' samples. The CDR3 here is CASSTPGPGEKLFF. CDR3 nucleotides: TGTGCCAGCAGTACCCCGGGCCCGGGGGAAAAACTGTTTTTT.